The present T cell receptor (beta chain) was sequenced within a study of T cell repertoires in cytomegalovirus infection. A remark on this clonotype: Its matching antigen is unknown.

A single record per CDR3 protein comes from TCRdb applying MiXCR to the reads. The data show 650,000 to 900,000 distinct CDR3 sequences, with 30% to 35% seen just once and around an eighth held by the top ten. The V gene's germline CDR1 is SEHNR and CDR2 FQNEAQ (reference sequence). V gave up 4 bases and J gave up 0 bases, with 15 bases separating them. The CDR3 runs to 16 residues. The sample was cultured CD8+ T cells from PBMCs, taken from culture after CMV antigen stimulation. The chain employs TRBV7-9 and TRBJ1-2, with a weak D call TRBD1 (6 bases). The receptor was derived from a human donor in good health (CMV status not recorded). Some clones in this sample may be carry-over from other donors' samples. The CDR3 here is CASSWLGAKTNYGYTF. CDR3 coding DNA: TGTGCCAGCAGCTGGCTGGGGGCAAAGACTAACTATGGCTACACCTTC.